This TCR beta chain stems from a study of a mutant IDH1 vaccine in newly diagnosed glioma (dated by TCRdb to the early 2020s). For the study in its entirety: Of the approximately 29 treated patients, 62.5% were male and approximately 38% were female, and a mean age of 40.4 years was recorded. Prior to enrollment, patients had been given standard therapy consisting of radiotherapy alone, temozolomide alone, or radiochemotherapy with temozolomide, with the combination given to most patients. Peripheral blood samples were drawn at six visits, namely V03 (baseline), V05, V07, V10, V12 and V13. For exploratory analyses, about two dozen treated patients had longitudinal TCRB deep sequencing done wherever samples were available. General study outcomes and caveats: Changes in the top peripheral T cell clonotypes picked up by TCRB sequencing did not appear to be linked to pseudoprogression. The authors stated that sample limitations prevented analyses of patient blood samples from being reproduced. Across multiple MHC alleles, vaccine-induced immune responses were seen in more than 90% of patients. PBMC samples for TCRB deep sequencing were selected based on availability.

The intended sense of this specimen's time point label: baseline, week 1 (first vaccination visit). What this sample's treatment or condition label stands for: pre-vaccination baseline after standard-of-care therapy. All donors had newly diagnosed IDH1-mutant astrocytomas of WHO grade 3 or 4 that showed loss of nuclear ATRX. The samples were drawn from NOA16, a multicentre, single-arm, open-label phase I trial in Germany that tested a mutant IDH1 peptide vaccine in humans for the first time. Blood drawn at visit V03 was used as the baseline sample for immunogenicity testing. Genomic DNA for TCRB sequencing was isolated from EDTA blood with the DNeasy Blood and Tissue Kit. About this clone itself: Its antigen has not been determined. Base qualities are not at hand, and no much larger clone is one base apart.

Library preparation was by the immunoSEQ multiplex PCR assay. The hsTCRB Kit was used according to the manufacturer's protocol to amplify rearranged TCR beta chain sequences. TCRB libraries were sequenced on an Illumina MiSeq. The study's own analysis went as follows. The kit vendor's proprietary platform handled demultiplexing, trimming and gene mapping. TCRdb obtained this table from immuneACCESS and retained in-frame rearrangements with V and J assigned. These tables miss some clones; where compared with another copy, unresolved V genes account for less than half of the shortfall, and the remainder is unexplained. The DNA gave D and trimming, while V, J and clone size come from that table. The sample table shows 20,000 to 25,000 clones, and about 85% are seen once. The ten largest clones add up to roughly 5% of the sample. The CDR3 holds 14 amino acids from the cysteine to the phenylalanine. Only the CDR3 region is kept as DNA, spanning 42 bases read in frame from base 1. CDR1 SGHTA and CDR2 FQGNSA are derived from the germline V gene. V loses 5 bases of germline sequence and J loses 4 bases, and the interval between the two ends is 11 bases.

The material was PBMCs, obtained from a glioma patient treated with radiotherapy, temozolomide or both. This chain is built from TRBV7-2 and TRBJ1-4; the D gene cannot be resolved reliably. The sequence was obtained from a man in his forties with glioma. The sequenced DNA: TGTGCCAGCAGCCCGGACGGATATAATGAAAAACTGTTTTTT. This encodes CASSPDGYNEKLFF. Beyond the CDR3, the reference TRBV7-2 and TRBJ1-4 genes provide the residues; the full variable domain reads: GAGVSQSPSNKVTEKGKDVELRCDPISGHTALYWYRQSLGQGLEFLIYFQGNSAPDKSGLPSDRFSAERTGGSVSTLTIQRTQQEDSAVYLCASSPDGYNEKLFFGSGTQLSVL.